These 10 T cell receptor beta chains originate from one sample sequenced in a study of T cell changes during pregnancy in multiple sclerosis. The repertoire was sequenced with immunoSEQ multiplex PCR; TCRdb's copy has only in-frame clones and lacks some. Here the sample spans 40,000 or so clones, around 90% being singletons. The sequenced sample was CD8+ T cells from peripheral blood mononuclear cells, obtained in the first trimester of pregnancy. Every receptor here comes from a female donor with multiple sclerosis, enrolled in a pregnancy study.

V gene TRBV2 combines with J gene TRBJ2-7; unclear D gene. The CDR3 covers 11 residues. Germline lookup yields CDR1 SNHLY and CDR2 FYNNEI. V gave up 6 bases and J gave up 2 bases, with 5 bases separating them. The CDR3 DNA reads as TGTGCCAGCAGACTAACCTACGAGCAGTACTTC. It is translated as CASRLTYEQYF.

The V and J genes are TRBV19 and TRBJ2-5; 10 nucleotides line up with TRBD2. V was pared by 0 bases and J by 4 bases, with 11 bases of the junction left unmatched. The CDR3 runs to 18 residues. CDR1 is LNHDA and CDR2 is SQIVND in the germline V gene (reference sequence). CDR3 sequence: CASSIDGDGLADRETQYF. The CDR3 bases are TGTGCCAGTAGTATAGATGGGGACGGACTAGCGGACCGAGAGACCCAGTACTTC.

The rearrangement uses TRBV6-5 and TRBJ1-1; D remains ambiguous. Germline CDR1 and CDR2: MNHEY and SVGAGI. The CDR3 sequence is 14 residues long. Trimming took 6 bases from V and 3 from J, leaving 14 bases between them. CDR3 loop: CASSPGGPHTEAFF. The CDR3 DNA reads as TGTGCCAGCAGCCCTGGAGGGCCACACACTGAAGCTTTCTTT.

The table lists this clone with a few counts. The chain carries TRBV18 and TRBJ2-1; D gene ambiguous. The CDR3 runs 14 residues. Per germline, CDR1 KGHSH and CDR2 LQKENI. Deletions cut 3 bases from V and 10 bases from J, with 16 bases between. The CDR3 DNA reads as TGTGCCAGCTCACCGACAAGGTTCGTTCGAGAGCAGTTCTTC. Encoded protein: CASSPTRFVREQFF.

The CDR3 nucleotides are TGTGCCAGCAGCGTAGGAGGGGGACAGACCTCTAATGAAAAACTGTTTTTT. Its translation is CASSVGGGQTSNEKLFF. The rearrangement uses TRBV9 and TRBJ1-4, with TRBD1 matching 7 bases. V was clipped by 0 bases and J by 3 bases; unmatched bases: 8. CDR3 size: 17 residues. Germline assignment: CDR1 SGDLS and CDR2 YYNGEE.

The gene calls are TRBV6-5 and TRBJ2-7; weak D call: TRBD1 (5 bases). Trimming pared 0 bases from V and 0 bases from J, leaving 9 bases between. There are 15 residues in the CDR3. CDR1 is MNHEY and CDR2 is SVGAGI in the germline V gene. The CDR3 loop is CASSYSTTGSYEQYF. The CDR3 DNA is TGTGCCAGCAGTTACTCGACCACAGGCTCCTACGAGCAGTACTTC.

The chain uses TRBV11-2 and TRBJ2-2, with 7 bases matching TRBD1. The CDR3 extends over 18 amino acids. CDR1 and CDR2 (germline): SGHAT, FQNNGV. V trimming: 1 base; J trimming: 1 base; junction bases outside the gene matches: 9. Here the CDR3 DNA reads TGTGCCAGCAGCTTAGCATACCCGGGACAGAAGAACACCGGGGAGCTGTTTTTT. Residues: CASSLAYPGQKNTGELFF.

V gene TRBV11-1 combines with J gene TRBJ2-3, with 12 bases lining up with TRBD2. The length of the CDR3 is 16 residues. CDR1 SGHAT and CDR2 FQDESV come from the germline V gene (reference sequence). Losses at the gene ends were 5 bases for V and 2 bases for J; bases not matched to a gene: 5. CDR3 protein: CASSLLAGGYTDTQYF. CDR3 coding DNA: TGTGCCAGCAGCCTACTAGCGGGGGGATACACAGATACGCAGTATTTT. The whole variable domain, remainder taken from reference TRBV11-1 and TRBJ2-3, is EAEVAQSPRYKITEKSQAVAFWCDPISGHATLYWYRQILGQGPELLVQFQDESVVDDSQLPKDRFSAERLKGVDSTLKIQPAELGDSAMYLCASSLLAGGYTDTQYFGPGTRLTVL.

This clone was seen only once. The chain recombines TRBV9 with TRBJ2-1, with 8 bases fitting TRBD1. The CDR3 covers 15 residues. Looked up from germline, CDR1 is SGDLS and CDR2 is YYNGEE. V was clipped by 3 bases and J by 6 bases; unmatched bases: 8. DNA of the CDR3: TGTGCCAGCAGCGAGCGACAGGGGAGGATCAATGAGCAGTTCTTC. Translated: CASSERQGRINEQFF.

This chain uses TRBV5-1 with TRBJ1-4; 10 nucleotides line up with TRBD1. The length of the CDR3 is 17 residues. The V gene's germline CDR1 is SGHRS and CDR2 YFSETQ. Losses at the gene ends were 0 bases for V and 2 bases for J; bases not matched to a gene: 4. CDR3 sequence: CASSLEGQGSTNEKLFF. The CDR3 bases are TGCGCCAGCAGCTTGGAGGGACAGGGGAGTACTAATGAAAAACTGTTTTTT. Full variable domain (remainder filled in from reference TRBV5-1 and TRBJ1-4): KAGVTQTPRYLIKTRGQQVTLSCSPISGHRSVSWYQQTPGQGLQFLFEYFSETQRNKGNFPGRFSGRQFSNSRSEMNVSTLELGDSALYLCASSLEGQGSTNEKLFFGSGTQLSVL.